The 4 T cell receptor beta chains in this list originate from one sample, sequenced in a study of T cells after yellow fever vaccination (dated by TCRdb to the late 2010s). The label giving this sample's treatment or condition can be read as: live attenuated yellow fever vaccine strain. Library prep was done by 5' RACE. The data were produced on an Illumina HiSeq 2500. The public reads were reanalyzed by TCRdb: fastp trimming at Q25, MiXCR alignment, in-frame beta chains only. One record per CDR3 amino acid sequence lists the most common genes and DNA. Here the sample has hundreds of thousands of distinct CDR3 sequences; around a fifth occur a single time. Roughly a sixth of the sample comes from the top ten. The sample here was PBMCs, taken roughly 23 days after the first yellow fever vaccination. The origin of the receptors is a man between 18 and 29 years old who received the YFV17D yellow fever vaccine.

This clonotype was recorded a few times. The chain recombines TRBV5-6 with TRBJ1-1, with a weak D call TRBD1 (6 bases). CDR1 and CDR2 from the germline V gene are SGHDT and YYEEEE. V gave up 7 bases and J gave up 8 bases, with 21 bases separating them. This CDR3 has 14 amino acids. The CDR3 DNA reads as TGTGCCAGCGGCGGGCTGGTATACAGGGACGAAGCTTTCTTT. Translation gives CASGGLVYRDEAFF.

This clonotype has only a few counts. As DNA, the CDR3 is TGTGCCAGTAGTATAGCCCCGTCATACGAGCAGTACGTC. It is translated as CASSIAPSYEQYV. The chain recombines TRBV19 with TRBJ2-7; D is uncertain. Germline V gene data show CDR1 as LNHDA and CDR2 as SQIVND (reference sequence). CDR3 length: 13 amino acids. Trimming removed 1 base from V and 4 bases from J, with 8 bases in between.

The sample holds one count of this clonotype. The chain joins TRBV5-1 to TRBJ2-1; weak D call: TRBD2 (7 bases). Trimming took 4 bases from V and 8 from J, leaving 25 bases between them. Germline-derived CDR1 and CDR2 are SGHRS and YFSETQ. The CDR3 has 17 residues. This CDR3 reads CASSGRSARGPLYEQFF. Here the CDR3 DNA reads TGCGCCAGCAGCGGACGCTCGGCGCGGGGGCCTCTGTATGAGCAGTTCTTC.

The table lists this clonotype with a few counts. The CDR3 is CASSPPLRDSANTQYF. CDR3 bases: TGCGCCAGCAGCCCCCCCCTCCGGGACTCCGCAAATACGCAGTATTTT. V gene TRBV5-1 combines with J gene TRBJ2-3; the D gene is possibly TRBD2 (6 bases). Trimming cost V 4 bases and J 7 bases, with 22 bases left between them. The CDR3 runs 16 residues. Germline V gene data show CDR1 as SGHRS and CDR2 as YFSETQ.